This passage covers 12 T cell receptor beta chains from one sample sequenced in a study of blood T cell repertoires in COVID-19. The assay was immunoSEQ multiplex PCR, and TCRdb's table has in-frame clones only and misses some. The sample has fewer than 650,000 clones, around 90% seen once. The specimen was peripheral blood. Source of these receptors: a woman in her forties or fifties with COVID-19, enrolled during active disease.

V usage is TRBV6-6 and J usage is TRBJ1-4; no reliable D call. The germline gives CDR1 MNHNY, CDR2 SVGAGI (reference sequence). The CDR3 has 15 amino acids. The ends were cut back, 5 bases at V and 7 bases at J, with 17 bases in the middle. The CDR3 reads CASSTTGRESEKLFF. CDR3 nucleotide sequence: TGTGCCAGCAGTACGACCGGGAGGGAGAGTGAAAAACTGTTTTTT.

The J gene is TRBJ2-1, the V gene TRBV6-5, with a possible D match to TRBD2 (6 bases). Trimming left V 8 bases short and J 4 bases short, with 18 bases between. The CDR3 contains 15 residues. Per germline, CDR1 MNHEY and CDR2 SVGAGI. For the CDR3, the DNA is TGTGCCAGCGGAATCTTTTTCGGGGGTTACAATGAGCAGTTCTTC. It specifies CASGIFFGGYNEQFF.

The chain is built from TRBV10-3 and TRBJ2-3; D may be TRBD1 (5 bases). The CDR3 consists of 14 residues. CDR1 and CDR2 (germline): ENHRY, SYGVKD. The V end was cut by 2 bases, the J end by 6 bases, with 12 bases between. CDR3 protein: CAISESGAADTQYF. Written as DNA, the CDR3 is TGTGCCATCAGTGAGAGTGGGGCTGCGGATACGCAGTATTTT.

In this sample, this clone turned up once. The V gene is TRBV5-6, the J gene TRBJ2-7; D perhaps matches TRBD1 (6 bases). Germline values: CDR1 SGHDT, CDR2 YYEEEE. The length of the CDR3 is 16 residues. V dropped 3 bases and J dropped 6 bases, with 22 bases sitting between them. The CDR3 bases are TGTGCCAGCAGCTACGGTTCCGGGACAAGGGCTGGCGAGCAGTACTTC. Its protein is CASSYGSGTRAGEQYF.

CDR3 in amino acids: CASTFGGGLNGYTF. The CDR3 nucleotides read TGTGCCAGCACCTTCGGCGGGGGGCTTAATGGCTACACCTTC. This chain links TRBV9 with TRBJ1-2; D might be TRBD1 (6 bases). This CDR3 has 14 amino acids. Germline V gene lookup returns CDR1 SGDLS and CDR2 YYNGEE. Trimming stripped 6 bases from V and 6 bases from J, with 18 bases between. Together with reference TRBV9 and TRBJ1-2, the CDR3 gives the full variable domain: DSGVTQTPKHLITATGQRVTLRCSPRSGDLSVYWYQQSLDQGLQFLIQYYNGEERAKGNILERFSAQQFPDLHSELNLSSLELGDSALYFCASTFGGGLNGYTFGSGTRLTVV.

This clone showed up just once. The chain uses TRBV7-9 and TRBJ1-2, with TRBD1 matching over 7 bases. CDR3 length: 12 amino acids. Germline V gene sequence: CDR1 SEHNR, CDR2 FQNEAQ (reference sequence). After removal of 5 bases from V and 8 bases from J, the junction contained 5 bases not matched to a gene. The CDR3 is CASSQTGDGYTF. CDR3 DNA: TGTGCCAGCAGCCAAACAGGGGACGGCTACACCTTC.

The rearrangement uses TRBV7-8 and TRBJ1-3; 7 bases fit TRBD1. Looked up from germline, CDR1 is SGHVS and CDR2 is FQNEAQ. The V and J ends lost 1 base and 2 bases, in that order; junction bases with no gene match: 2. This CDR3 has 15 residues. CDR3 loop: CASSLGDSPGNTIYF. CDR3 nucleotides: TGTGCCAGCAGCTTAGGGGACAGTCCTGGAAACACCATATATTTT.

The genes are TRBV5-1 and TRBJ2-2, with D maybe TRBD2 (6 bases). Germline loops: CDR1 SGHRS, CDR2 YFSETQ. This CDR3 is built from 15 residues. Deletions cut 0 bases from V and 3 bases from J, with 9 bases between. The CDR3 DNA reads TGCGCCAGCAGCTTGGAGGGACTCCACACCGGGGAGCTGTTTTTT. Amino acid sequence: CASSLEGLHTGELFF.

The chain is built from TRBV5-4 and TRBJ1-1; D is unresolved. The CDR3 extends over 15 amino acids. Trimming took off 0 bases at V and 0 bases at J, with 9 bases between the two ends. Looked up from germline, CDR1 is SGHNT and CDR2 is YYREEE (reference sequence). Here the CDR3 DNA reads TGTGCCAGCAGCTTGGGCCCGGTGATGAACACTGAAGCTTTCTTT. Translating it yields CASSLGPVMNTEAFF.

This chain connects TRBV25-1 to TRBJ1-1; D is possibly TRBD1 (6 bases). Trimming shortened V by 11 bases and J by 1 base, and 14 bases separated the two germline ends. Per germline, CDR1 MGHDK and CDR2 SYGVNS. The CDR3 contains 13 residues. CDR3: CAARQDGNTEAFF. The CDR3 bases are TGTGCCGCTCGACAGGACGGGAACACTGAAGCTTTCTTT.

The rearrangement links TRBV5-1 to TRBJ2-7; 8 bases line up with TRBD2. Germline lookup yields CDR1 SGHRS and CDR2 YFSETQ. The CDR3 runs 15 residues. V was clipped by 2 bases and J by 0 bases; unmatched bases: 4. The CDR3 here is CASSFGGGSSYEQYF. The DNA of the CDR3 is TGCGCCAGCAGCTTCGGCGGGGGGAGCTCCTACGAGCAGTACTTC.

The rearrangement uses TRBV6-5 and TRBJ1-6; 8 nucleotides agree with TRBD1. This CDR3 has 14 amino acids. The V and J ends lost 6 bases and 7 bases, in that order; junction bases with no gene match: 5. Germline CDR1 reads MNHEY; CDR2 reads SVGAGI. The CDR3 sequence: CASRGQVRNSPLHF. DNA for the CDR3: TGTGCCAGCAGGGGACAGGTTCGGAATTCACCCCTCCACTTT.